The rows below give T cell receptor beta chains drawn from one sample of a study of T-cell reconstitution after alpha-beta-depleted transplantation in children. TCRdb used MiXCR to reprocess the PCR reads, holding one entry per CDR3 protein. The sample shows about 610,000 distinct CDR3 sequences, about 11% of them seen only once. The source was PBMCs from the stem cell graft donor, collected from the stem cell graft. The source of these receptors is a human donor who donated a stem cell graft to a child with acute myeloid leukemia. CDR3s include the opening cysteine and the closing phenylalanine or tryptophan. The D gene is left open where the match is weak. Where a row states a size, it is once, few, many or the class of an expanded clone; other rows omit it.

clone size	D gene	J gene	V gene	CDR3 DNA	CDR3 protein
few	-	TRBJ1-3	TRBV29-1	TGCAGCGTTGTAAGCGAGGGGACTGGAAACACCATATATTTT	CSVVSEGTGNTIYF
-	-	TRBJ2-1	TRBV20-1	TGCAGTACTAGGCGGACTACAAAACACAATGAGCAGTTCTTC	CSTRRTTKHNEQFF
many	-	TRBJ2-5	TRBV29-1	TGCAGCGTCGTCCGCCTTCAAGAGACCCAGTACTTC	CSVVRLQETQYF
-	TRBD2	TRBJ2-7	TRBV19	TGTGCCAGCAGTCCGGCGGGGGGCTCCTACGAGCAGTACTTC	CASSPAGGSYEQYF
many	-	TRBJ2-1	TRBV12-5	TGTGCTAGTGGTTTGGTATTGGGAGGTGAATTCAATGAGCAGTTCTTC	CASGLVLGGEFNEQFF
-	-	TRBJ2-7	TRBV29-1	TGCAGCGCCCTAGTGCGCAGACCCTCCTACGAGCAGTACTTC	CSALVRRPSYEQYF
few	-	TRBJ1-5	TRBV6-1	TGTGCCAGCAGTGAAGGAATCCGGGAGCCCCAGCATTTT	CASSEGIREPQHF
many	TRBD2	TRBJ2-2	TRBV4-2	TGTGCCAGCAGCCAAGAGGGGGAGGGCCGGAGGACCGGGGAGCTGTTTTTT	CASSQEGEGRRTGELFF
many	TRBD2	TRBJ2-7	TRBV29-1	TGCAGCGTTACAACTAGCGGGAGTTACGAGCAGTACTTC	CSVTTSGSYEQYF
many	-	TRBJ2-7	TRBV29-1	TGCAGCGCCGGGAGCTCCTACGAGCAGTACTTC	CSAGSSYEQYF
-	-	TRBJ2-3	TRBV4-3	TGCGCCAGCAGCCAAGATTCGGGGGTCACAGATACGCAGTATTTT	CASSQDSGVTDTQYF
-	TRBD1	TRBJ1-5	TRBV29-1	TGCAGCGTTGTACAGGGGCTTAATCAGCCCCAGCATTTT	CSVVQGLNQPQHF
many	TRBD1	TRBJ2-1	TRBV6-2/TRBV6-3	TGTGCCAGCAGTCCGATTATCCCGGGACAGGGGAGTAAAAATGAGCAGTTCTTC	CASSPIIPGQGSKNEQFF
many	-	TRBJ2-7	TRBV7-2	TGTGCCAGCAGCTTAGCGTTTAGGAACTACGAGCAGTACTTC	CASSLAFRNYEQYF
few	TRBD1	TRBJ2-7	TRBV29-1	TGCAGCGCTAGGACAGGGGCGACCTACGAGCAGTACTTC	CSARTGATYEQYF
many	TRBD2	TRBJ2-1	TRBV20-1	TGCAGTGCTAGCGGGGGACTAGCACCGTACAATGAGCAGTTCTTC	CSASGGLAPYNEQFF
many	-	TRBJ2-7	TRBV3-1	TGTGCCAGCAGTCAGGGGTCCTACGAGCAGTACTTC	CASSQGSYEQYF
many	-	TRBJ1-1	TRBV5-1	TGCGCCAGCAGCATGGACAACCGAGGGGAAGCTTTCTTT	CASSMDNRGEAFF
many	-	TRBJ2-5	TRBV20-1	TGCAGTGCCAAAAGGGGGGAGGCCCAAGAGACCCAGTACTTC	CSAKRGEAQETQYF
few	TRBD2	TRBJ2-5	TRBV5-1	TGCGCCAGCACCCTTTCTCCGGGACTAGCGAGCGAGACCCAGTACTTC	CASTLSPGLASETQYF
many	TRBD2	TRBJ2-7	TRBV27	TGTGCCACCCGAGGACTAGCGTTTTCTGACGAGCAGTACTTC	CATRGLAFSDEQYF
many	TRBD2	TRBJ2-1	TRBV12-3/TRBV12-4	TGTGCCAGCAGTCGACCTTTAGCGGGAGGGGTTAGAAATGAGCAGTTCTTC	CASSRPLAGGVRNEQFF
-	TRBD2	TRBJ2-7	TRBV20-1	TGCAGTGCTAGATACTTCAGAGCGGGAGTAAGAACCTACGAGCAGTACTTC	CSARYFRAGVRTYEQYF
few	-	TRBJ2-2	TRBV29-1	TGCAGCGTTGCAGCGGGCGGACGGGTCGAAGGGGAGCTGTTTTTT	CSVAAGGRVEGELFF
-	-	TRBJ1-1	TRBV29-1	TGCAGCGTTGATGACGGGGATGAGGAAGCTTTCTTT	CSVDDGDEEAFF
-	-	TRBJ1-2	TRBV7-9	TGTGCCAGCAGCTTTACCTCTGCGGGGGGCTACACCTTC	CASSFTSAGGYTF
few	TRBD1	TRBJ2-7	TRBV20-1	TGCAGTGCTAGAGTTCCGACAGGGGGCAGGGAGCAGTACTTC	CSARVPTGGREQYF
-	TRBD1	TRBJ2-1	TRBV24-1	TGTGCCACCAGTGACTCCGGGACAGCGATCTACAATGAGCAGTTCTTC	CATSDSGTAIYNEQFF
few	-	TRBJ2-5	TRBV9	TGTGCCAGCAATACGGGGGTCCGAGGGGAGACCCAGTACTTC	CASNTGVRGETQYF
many	-	TRBJ2-2	TRBV11-2	TGTGCCAGCACCCTGGCTAGGCTCGCGGGGGAGCTGTTTTTT	CASTLARLAGELFF
-	TRBD1	TRBJ2-2	TRBV7-9	TGTGCCAGCAGCTTCCAGGGGGCGCTTCACGGGGAGCTGTTTTTT	CASSFQGALHGELFF
many	-	TRBJ2-7	TRBV7-2	TGTGCCAGCAGTTTGGGGCTAGCAGGCGAGCAGTACTTC	CASSLGLAGEQYF
few	-	TRBJ1-4	TRBV29-1	TGCAGCGTTGAATTGGGTGAAAAACTGTTTTTT	CSVELGEKLFF
many	-	TRBJ2-7	TRBV7-2	TGTGCCAGCAGCTTAGTAGGATTTGGGAGAACCTACGAGCAGTACTTC	CASSLVGFGRTYEQYF
few	-	TRBJ2-4	TRBV4-3	TGCGCCAGCAGCCAGGGGGGAACAAACATTCAGTACTTC	CASSQGGTNIQYF
many	TRBD1	TRBJ2-7	TRBV20-1	TGCAGTGCTAGAGGTGACAGGGTGGCCGAGCAGTACTTC	CSARGDRVAEQYF
many	-	TRBJ1-2	TRBV10-3	TGTGCCATCACAGAGACAGCTAACTATGGCTACACCTTC	CAITETANYGYTF
-	-	TRBJ2-6	TRBV7-3	TGTGCCAGCAGCTCCAAGGACACTGGAGTCTCTGGGGCCAACGTCCTGACTTTC	CASSSKDTGVSGANVLTF
many	TRBD1	TRBJ1-6	TRBV6-2/TRBV6-3	TGTGCCAGCACCGATCGGACAGGGTCTAATTCACCCCTCCACTTT	CASTDRTGSNSPLHF